This T cell receptor beta chain was found in a study of T cell repertoires in cytomegalovirus infection. Study in general: Newly reported HLA-C-restricted and thoroughly characterized HLA-B-restricted CMV epitopes were employed. Public TCR beta signatures indicated both CMV infection and matching HLA type.

Notes on this clonotype: Its cognate antigen is unknown.

One entry per CDR3 protein results from TCRdb running MiXCR on the reads. The sample lists a few hundred thousand distinct CDR3 sequences; around a third were seen once. The source of this sequence is a human donor in good health (CMV status not recorded). Some clones in this sample may be carry-over from other donors' samples. Sequencing used cultured PBMCs, obtained from culture after CMV antigen stimulation.

The CDR3 DNA reads as TGCAGCGTTGAACGATTATCTCGTTACGAGCAGTACTTC. It yields the protein CSVERLSRYEQYF. J is TRBJ2-7 and V is TRBV29-1; D is uncertain. CDR3 length: 13 amino acids. Per germline, CDR1 SQVTM and CDR2 ANQGSEA. V gave up 2 bases and J gave up 4 bases, with 12 bases separating them.